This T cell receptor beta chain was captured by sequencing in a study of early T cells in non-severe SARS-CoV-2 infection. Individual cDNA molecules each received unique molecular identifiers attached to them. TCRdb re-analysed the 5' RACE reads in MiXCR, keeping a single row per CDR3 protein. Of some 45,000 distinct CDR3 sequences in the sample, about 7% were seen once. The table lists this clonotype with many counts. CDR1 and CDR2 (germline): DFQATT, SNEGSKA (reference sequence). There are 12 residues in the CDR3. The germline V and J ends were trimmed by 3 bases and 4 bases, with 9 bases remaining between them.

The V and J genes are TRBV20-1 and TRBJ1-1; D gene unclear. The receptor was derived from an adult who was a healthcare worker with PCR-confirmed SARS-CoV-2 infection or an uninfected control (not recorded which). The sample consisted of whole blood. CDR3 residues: CSARKWGTEAFF. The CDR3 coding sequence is TGCAGTGCTAGGAAATGGGGCACTGAAGCTTTCTTT.